This TCR beta chain was found in a study of beta chain features in type 1 diabetes. This clone was seen a few times. Isolation of CD4+ naive, central memory, regulatory and stem cell-like memory cells was achieved by sorting via CD45RO/CCR7/CD25/CD127/CD95/CD27. Germline assignment: CDR1 MNHEY and CDR2 SMNVEV (reference sequence). This CDR3 has 14 amino acids. With 3 bases removed from V and 3 bases from J, the gap between germline ends came to 9 bases. Expressed TCRB transcripts were sequenced because the isolated RNA had all been reverse transcribed beforehand. TCRdb keeps only in-frame clones here, not all; method: immunoSEQ multiplex PCR. The repertoire has 500,000 to 700,000 clones, around a sixth of them found once; the top ten carry about 0.093%.

The rearrangement links TRBV27 to TRBJ1-5; a possible D gene is TRBD1 (5 bases). The clonotype originates from a man younger than 30 in good health. Sequenced: naive CD4+ T cells from blood. The CDR3 DNA reads as TGTGCCAGCAGTTTGACAGCGACCAATCAGCCCCAGCATTTT. Its protein is CASSLTATNQPQHF.